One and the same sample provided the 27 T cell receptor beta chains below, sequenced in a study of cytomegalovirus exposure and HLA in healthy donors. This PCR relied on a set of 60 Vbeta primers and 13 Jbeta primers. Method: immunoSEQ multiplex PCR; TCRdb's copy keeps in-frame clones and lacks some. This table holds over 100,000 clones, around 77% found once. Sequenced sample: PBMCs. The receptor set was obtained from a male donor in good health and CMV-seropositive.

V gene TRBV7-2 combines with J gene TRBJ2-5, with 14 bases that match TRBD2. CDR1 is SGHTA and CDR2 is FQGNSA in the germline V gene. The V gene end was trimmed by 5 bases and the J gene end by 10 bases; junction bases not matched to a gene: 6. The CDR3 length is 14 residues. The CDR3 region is CASSPGLAGDSQYF. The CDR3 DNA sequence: TGTGCCAGCAGCCCGGGACTAGCGGGAGATAGCCAGTACTTC.

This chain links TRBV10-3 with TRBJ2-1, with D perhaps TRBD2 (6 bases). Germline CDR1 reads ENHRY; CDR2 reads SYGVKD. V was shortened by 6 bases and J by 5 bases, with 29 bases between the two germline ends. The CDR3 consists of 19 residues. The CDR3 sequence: CAISQRPPSVPSHDNEQFF. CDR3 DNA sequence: TGTGCCATCAGCCAAAGGCCTCCTAGCGTACCCAGCCACGACAATGAGCAGTTCTTC.

This CDR3 reads CASQWGTGSSTDTQYF. Written as DNA, the CDR3 is TGTGCCAGCCAGTGGGGGACAGGGTCTAGCACAGATACGCAGTATTTT. V usage is TRBV5-4 and J usage is TRBJ2-3; TRBD1 aligns across 9 bases. V lost 7 bases, J lost 0 bases, and 9 bases stayed unmatched. Per the germline V gene, CDR1 is SGHNT and CDR2 is YYREEE (reference sequence). The CDR3 spans 16 residues.

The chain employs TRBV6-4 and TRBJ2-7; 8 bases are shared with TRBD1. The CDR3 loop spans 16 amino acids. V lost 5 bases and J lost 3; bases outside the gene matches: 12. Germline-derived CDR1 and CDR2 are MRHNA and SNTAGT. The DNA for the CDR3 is TGTGCCAGCAGTAACTATGACAGGGGCCCCGACTACGAGCAGTACTTC. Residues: CASSNYDRGPDYEQYF.

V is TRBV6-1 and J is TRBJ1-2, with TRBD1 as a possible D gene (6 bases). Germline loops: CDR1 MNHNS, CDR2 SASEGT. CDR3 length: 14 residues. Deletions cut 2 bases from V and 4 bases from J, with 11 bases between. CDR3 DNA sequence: TGTGCCAGCAGTGAAAACAGGGTAGTCTATGGCTACACCTTC. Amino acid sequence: CASSENRVVYGYTF.

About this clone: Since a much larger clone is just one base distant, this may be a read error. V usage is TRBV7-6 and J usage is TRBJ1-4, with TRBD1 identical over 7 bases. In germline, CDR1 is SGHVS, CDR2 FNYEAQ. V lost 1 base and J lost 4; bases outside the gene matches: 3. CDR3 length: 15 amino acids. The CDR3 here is CASSLEPGGNEKLFF. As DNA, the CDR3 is TGTGCCAGCAGCTTAGAGCCAGGGGGTAATGAAAAACTGTTTTTT.

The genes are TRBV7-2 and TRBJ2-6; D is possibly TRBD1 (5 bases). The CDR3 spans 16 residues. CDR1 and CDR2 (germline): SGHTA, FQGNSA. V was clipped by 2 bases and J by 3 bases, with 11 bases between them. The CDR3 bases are TGTGCCAGCAGCTTAAGGGGCGTCCTTGGGGCCAACGTCCTGACTTTC. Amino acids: CASSLRGVLGANVLTF.

CDR3 nucleotides: TGTGCCAGCAGCGACTCCGGGGTGAGCAATCAGCCCCAGCATTTT. It yields the protein CASSDSGVSNQPQHF. The chain combines TRBV28 with TRBJ1-5, with unresolved D. Germline values: CDR1 MDHEN, CDR2 SYDVKM. Trimming removed 6 bases at V and 1 base at J, with 13 bases between. This CDR3 has 15 residues.

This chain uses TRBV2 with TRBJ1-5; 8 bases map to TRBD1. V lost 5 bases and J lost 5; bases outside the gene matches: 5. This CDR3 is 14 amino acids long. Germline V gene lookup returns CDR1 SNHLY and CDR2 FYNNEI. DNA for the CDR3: TGTGCCAGCAGTTTTGGACAGGGCCATCAGCCCCAGCATTTT. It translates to CASSFGQGHQPQHF.

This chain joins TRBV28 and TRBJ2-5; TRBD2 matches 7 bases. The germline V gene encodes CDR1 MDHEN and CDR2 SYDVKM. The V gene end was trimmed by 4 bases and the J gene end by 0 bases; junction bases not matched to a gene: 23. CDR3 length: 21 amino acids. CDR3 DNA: TGTGCCAGCAGTTGGGAAGTGACTAGCCGGAACGCCGCCTCGTACCAAGAGACCCAGTACTTC. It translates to CASSWEVTSRNAASYQETQYF.

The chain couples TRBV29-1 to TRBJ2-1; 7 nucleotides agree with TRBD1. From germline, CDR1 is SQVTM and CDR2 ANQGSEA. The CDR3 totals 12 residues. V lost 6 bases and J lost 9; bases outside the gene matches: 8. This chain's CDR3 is CSVGKGAGEQFF. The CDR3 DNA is TGCAGCGTCGGGAAGGGGGCCGGTGAGCAGTTCTTC.

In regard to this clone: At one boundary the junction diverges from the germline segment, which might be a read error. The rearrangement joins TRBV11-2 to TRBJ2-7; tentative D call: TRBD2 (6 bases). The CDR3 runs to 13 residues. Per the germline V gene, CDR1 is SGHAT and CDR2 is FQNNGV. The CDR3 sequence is CASSPGTPYRRAF. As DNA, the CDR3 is TGTGCCAGCAGCCCCGGGACTCCTTACCGACGGGCCTTC.

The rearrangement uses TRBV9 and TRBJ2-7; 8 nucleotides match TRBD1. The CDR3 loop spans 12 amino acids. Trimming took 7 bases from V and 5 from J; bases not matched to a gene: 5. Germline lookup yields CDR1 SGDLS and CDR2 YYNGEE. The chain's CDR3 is CASGGQGHEQYF. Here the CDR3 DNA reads TGTGCCAGCGGCGGACAGGGACACGAGCAGTACTTC.

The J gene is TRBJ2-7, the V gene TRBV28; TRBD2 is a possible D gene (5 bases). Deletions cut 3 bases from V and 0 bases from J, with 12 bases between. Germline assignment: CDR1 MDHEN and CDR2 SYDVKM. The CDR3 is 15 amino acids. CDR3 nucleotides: TGTGCCAGCAGTTTTGGAGGAGTCCGCTCCTACGAGCAGTACTTC. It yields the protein CASSFGGVRSYEQYF.

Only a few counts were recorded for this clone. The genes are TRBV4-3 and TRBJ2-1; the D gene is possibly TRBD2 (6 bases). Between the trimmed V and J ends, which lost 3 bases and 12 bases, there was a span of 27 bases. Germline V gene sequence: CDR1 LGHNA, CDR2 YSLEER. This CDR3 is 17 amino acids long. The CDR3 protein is CASSQQDRTFLGGVQFF. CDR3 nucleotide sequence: TGCGCCAGCAGCCAGCAAGACCGGACGTTTCTAGGAGGGGTGCAGTTCTTC.

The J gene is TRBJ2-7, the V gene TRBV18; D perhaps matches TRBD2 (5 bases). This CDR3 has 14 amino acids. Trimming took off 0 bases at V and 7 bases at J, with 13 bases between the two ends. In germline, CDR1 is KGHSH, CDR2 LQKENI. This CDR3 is CASSPPAGWGEQYF. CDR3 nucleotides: TGTGCCAGCTCACCACCGGCGGGCTGGGGAGAGCAGTACTTC.

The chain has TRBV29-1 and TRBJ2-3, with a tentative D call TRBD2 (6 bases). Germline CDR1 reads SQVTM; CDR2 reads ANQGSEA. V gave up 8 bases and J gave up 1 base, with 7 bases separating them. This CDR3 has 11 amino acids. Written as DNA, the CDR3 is TGCAGCTCGGGGGGCACAGATACGCAGTATTTT. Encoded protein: CSSGGTDTQYF.

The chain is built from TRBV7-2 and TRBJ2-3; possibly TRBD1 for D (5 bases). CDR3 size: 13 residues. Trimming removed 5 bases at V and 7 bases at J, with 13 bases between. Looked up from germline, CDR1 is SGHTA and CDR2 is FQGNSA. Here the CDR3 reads CASSQGAVNTQYF. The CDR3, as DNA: TGTGCCAGCAGCCAAGGGGCGGTTAATACGCAGTATTTT.

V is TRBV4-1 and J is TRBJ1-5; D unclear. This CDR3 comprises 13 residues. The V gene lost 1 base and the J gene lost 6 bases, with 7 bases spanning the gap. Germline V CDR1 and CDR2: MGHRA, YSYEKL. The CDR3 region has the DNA TGCGCCAGCAGCCAAGCGCTGGCTCAGCCCCAGCATTTT. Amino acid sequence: CASSQALAQPQHF.

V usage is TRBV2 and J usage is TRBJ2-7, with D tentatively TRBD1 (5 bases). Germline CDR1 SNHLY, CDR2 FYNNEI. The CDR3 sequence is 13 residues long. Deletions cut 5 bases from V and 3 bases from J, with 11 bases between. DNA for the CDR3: TGTGCCAGCAGTCAGACAGCGTACTACGAGCAGTACTTC. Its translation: CASSQTAYYEQYF.

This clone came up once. The CDR3 spells CASSLRDGGDYEQYF. The CDR3 DNA reads as TGTGCCAGCAGCTTAAGGGACGGGGGAGACTACGAGCAGTACTTC. This chain joins TRBV7-7 and TRBJ2-7; maybe TRBD2 (6 bases). The germline V gene encodes CDR1 SSHAT and CDR2 FNYEAQ (reference sequence). The CDR3 is 15 residues long. Trimming removed 2 bases at V and 3 bases at J, with 14 bases between.

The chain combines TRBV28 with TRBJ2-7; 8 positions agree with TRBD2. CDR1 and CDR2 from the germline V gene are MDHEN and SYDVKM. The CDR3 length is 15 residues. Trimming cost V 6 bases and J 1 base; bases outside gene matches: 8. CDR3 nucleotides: TGTGCCAGCAGGACGCTACTAGCGGAATCCTACGAGCAGTACTTC. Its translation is CASRTLLAESYEQYF.

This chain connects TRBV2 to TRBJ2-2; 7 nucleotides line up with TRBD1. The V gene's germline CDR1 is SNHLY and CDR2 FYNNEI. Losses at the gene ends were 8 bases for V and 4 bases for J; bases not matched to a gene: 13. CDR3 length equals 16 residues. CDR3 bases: TGTGCCAGCCCAAAAACGAGACAGGGAACCACCGGGGAGCTGTTTTTT. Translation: CASPKTRQGTTGELFF.

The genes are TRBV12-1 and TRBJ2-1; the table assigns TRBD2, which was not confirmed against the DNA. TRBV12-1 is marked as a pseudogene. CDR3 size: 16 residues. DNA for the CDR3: TGTGCCAGCAGCCTGCAGGGTAGCGGGAGCGGCAATGAGCAGTTCTTC. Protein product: CASSLQGSGSGNEQFF.

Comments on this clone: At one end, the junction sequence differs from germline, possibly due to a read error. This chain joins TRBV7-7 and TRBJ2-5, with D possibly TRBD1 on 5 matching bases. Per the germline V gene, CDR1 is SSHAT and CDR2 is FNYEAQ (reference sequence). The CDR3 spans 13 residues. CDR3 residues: CASSPDSWQTQYF. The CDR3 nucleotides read TGTGCTAGCAGCCCAGACAGTTGGCAGACCCAGTACTTC.

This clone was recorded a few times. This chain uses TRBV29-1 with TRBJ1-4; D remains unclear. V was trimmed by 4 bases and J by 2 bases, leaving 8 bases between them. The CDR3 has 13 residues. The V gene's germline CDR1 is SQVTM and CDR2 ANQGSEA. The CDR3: CSVVGATNEKLFF. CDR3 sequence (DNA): TGCAGCGTTGTAGGAGCGACTAATGAAAAACTGTTTTTT.

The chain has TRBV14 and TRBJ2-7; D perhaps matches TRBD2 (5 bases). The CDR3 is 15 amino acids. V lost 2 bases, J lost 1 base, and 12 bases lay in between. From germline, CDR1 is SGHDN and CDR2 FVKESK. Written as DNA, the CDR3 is TGTGCCAGCAGCCAATCCGAGGGCTTATCCTACGAGCAGTACTTC. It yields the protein CASSQSEGLSYEQYF.